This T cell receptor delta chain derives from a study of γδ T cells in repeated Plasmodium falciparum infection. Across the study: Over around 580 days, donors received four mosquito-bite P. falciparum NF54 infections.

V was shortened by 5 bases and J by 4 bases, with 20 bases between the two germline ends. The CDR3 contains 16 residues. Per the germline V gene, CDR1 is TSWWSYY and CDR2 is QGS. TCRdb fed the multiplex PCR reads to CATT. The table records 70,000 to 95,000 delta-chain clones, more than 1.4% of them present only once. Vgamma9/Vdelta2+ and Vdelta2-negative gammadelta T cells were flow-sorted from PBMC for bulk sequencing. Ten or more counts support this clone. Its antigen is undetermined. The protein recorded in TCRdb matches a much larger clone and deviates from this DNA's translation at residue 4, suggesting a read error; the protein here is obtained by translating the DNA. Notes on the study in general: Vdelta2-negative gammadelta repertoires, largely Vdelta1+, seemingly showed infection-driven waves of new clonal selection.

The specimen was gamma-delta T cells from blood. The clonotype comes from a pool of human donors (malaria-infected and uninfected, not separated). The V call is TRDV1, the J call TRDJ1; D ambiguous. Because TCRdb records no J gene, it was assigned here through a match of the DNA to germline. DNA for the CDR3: TGTGCTCTTGGGACCATGCTGGCCTATCGTTTCGATAAACTCATCTTT. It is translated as CALGTMLAYRFDKLIF.